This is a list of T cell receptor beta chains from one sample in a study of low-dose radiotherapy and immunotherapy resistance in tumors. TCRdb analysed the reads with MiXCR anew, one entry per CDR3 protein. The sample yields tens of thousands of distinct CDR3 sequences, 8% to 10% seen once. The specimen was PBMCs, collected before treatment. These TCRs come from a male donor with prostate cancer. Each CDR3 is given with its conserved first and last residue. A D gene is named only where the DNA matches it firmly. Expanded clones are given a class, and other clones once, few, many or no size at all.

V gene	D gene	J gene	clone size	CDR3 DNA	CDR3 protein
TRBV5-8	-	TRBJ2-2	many	TGTGCCAGCAGCTTGGACAGGAGCGGGGAGCTGTTTTTT	CASSLDRSGELFF
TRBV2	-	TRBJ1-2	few	TGTGCCAGCGAAGGTTTACAGGGCACCCCCTATGGCTACACCTTC	CASEGLQGTPYGYTF
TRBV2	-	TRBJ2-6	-	TGTGCCAGCTCCATGCTATCAGGTTTGGGATTAACTGGGGCCAACGTCCTGACTTTC	CASSMLSGLGLTGANVLTF
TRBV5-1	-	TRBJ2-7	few	TGCGCCAGCAGCTTGAGGCAGGCCTCCTACGAGCAGTACTTC	CASSLRQASYEQYF
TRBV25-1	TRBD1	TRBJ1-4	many	TGTGCCAGCAGTCCCTCCGGGACAGGAAATGAAAAACTGTTTTTT	CASSPSGTGNEKLFF
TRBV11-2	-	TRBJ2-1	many	TGTGCCAGCAGCTGGAGGGCGGACCGATCATACAATGAGCAGTTCTTC	CASSWRADRSYNEQFF
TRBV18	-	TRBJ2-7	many	TGTGCCAGCTCTGGAAGCGCCTACGAGCAGTACTTC	CASSGSAYEQYF
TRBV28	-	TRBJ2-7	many	TGTGCCAGCAGTACTCAGGGAAGAGACGAGCAGTACTTC	CASSTQGRDEQYF
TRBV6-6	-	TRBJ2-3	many	TGTGCCAGCAGCCCCGTCGGGGTGAGGGGCACAGATACGCAGTATTTT	CASSPVGVRGTDTQYF
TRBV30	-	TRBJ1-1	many	TGTGCCTGGAATTGGGGTAACACTGAAGCTTTCTTT	CAWNWGNTEAFF
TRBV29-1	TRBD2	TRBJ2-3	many	TGCAGCGTCAAAAGCGGGGAGAGCACAGATACGCAGTATTTT	CSVKSGESTDTQYF
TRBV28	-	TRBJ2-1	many	TGTGCCAGCCGGGAAGGCAATGAGCAGTTCTTC	CASREGNEQFF
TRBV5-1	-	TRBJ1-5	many	TGCGCCAGCAGCCTGGGCGGCGGGCAGCCCCAGCATTTT	CASSLGGGQPQHF
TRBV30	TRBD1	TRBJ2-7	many	TGTGCCTGGAGTGGGACAGGGTACTCCTACGAGCAGTACTTC	CAWSGTGYSYEQYF
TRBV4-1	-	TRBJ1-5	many	TGCGCCAGCAGCTGGGACCAGTATAGCAATCAGCCCCAGCATTTT	CASSWDQYSNQPQHF
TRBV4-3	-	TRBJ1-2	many	TGCGCCAGCAGCCAAGATGGGGGGATCAGAAACTATGGCTACACCTTC	CASSQDGGIRNYGYTF
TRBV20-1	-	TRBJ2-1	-	TGCAGTGCTAGGAACCCCGGAGGCGCCTACAATGAGCAGTTCTTC	CSARNPGGAYNEQFF
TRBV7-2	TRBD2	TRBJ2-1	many	TGTGCCAGCAGCTTGACTAGCGGGAGGGCCTACAATGAGCAGTTCTTC	CASSLTSGRAYNEQFF
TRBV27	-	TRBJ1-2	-	TGTGCCAGCAGTTTACTGGGGGGGGCCCCCGGCTACACCTTC	CASSLLGGAPGYTF
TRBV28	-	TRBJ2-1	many	TGTGCCAGCAGTTTACCTGCCGGAACGGGGGAGCAGTTCTTC	CASSLPAGTGEQFF
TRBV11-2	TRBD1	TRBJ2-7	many	TGTGCCAGCAGCGTCGGACAGGGACTCGAGCAGTACTTC	CASSVGQGLEQYF
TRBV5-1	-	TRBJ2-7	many	TGCGCCAGCAGCTCCCGAGCAGGAGGCTACGAGCAGTACTTC	CASSSRAGGYEQYF
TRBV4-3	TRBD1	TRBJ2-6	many	TGCGCCAGCAGCCAAGACGGGACAGGGTCTGGGGCCAACGTCCTGACTTTC	CASSQDGTGSGANVLTF
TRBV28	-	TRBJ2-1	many	TGTGCCAGCAGGCCGGGACTCGCACGGAATGAGCAGTTCTTC	CASRPGLARNEQFF
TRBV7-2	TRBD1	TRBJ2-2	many	TGTGCCAGCAGCTCGATCCCCGGGACAGGGAGAACCGGGGAGCTGTTTTTT	CASSSIPGTGRTGELFF
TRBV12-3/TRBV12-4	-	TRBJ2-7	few	TGTGCCAGCAGTTTAATTGTGGGAAACACCCCCTCCTACGAGCAGTACTTC	CASSLIVGNTPSYEQYF
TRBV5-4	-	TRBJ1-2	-	TGTGCCAGCACCTTAGGCGGTAACTATGGCTACACCTTC	CASTLGGNYGYTF
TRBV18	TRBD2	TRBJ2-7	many	TGTGCCAGCCGGAGACTAGCGGGAGGCACAGAGAACGAGCAGTACTTC	CASRRLAGGTENEQYF
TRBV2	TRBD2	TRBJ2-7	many	TGTGCCAGCAACGTCCTAGCGGGAGGGGCCTACGAGCAGTACTTC	CASNVLAGGAYEQYF
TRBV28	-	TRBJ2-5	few	TGTGCCAGCAGCACAGACAGCGCCCCCAGGACCCAGTACTTC	CASSTDSAPRTQYF
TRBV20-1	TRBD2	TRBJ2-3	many	TGCAGTGCTAGAGATCTGATGACGGGAGGGAGGACAGATACGCAGTATTTT	CSARDLMTGGRTDTQYF
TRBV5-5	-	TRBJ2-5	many	TGTGCCAGCAGCCAGGACCCGGGTACTCCACAAGAGACCCAGTACTTC	CASSQDPGTPQETQYF
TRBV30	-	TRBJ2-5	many	TGTGCCTGGAGTGTACATAAGGCCGAGACCCAGTACTTC	CAWSVHKAETQYF
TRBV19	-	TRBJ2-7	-	TGTGCCAGTAGTATTGGGAGACGGGGCTACGAGCAGTACTTC	CASSIGRRGYEQYF
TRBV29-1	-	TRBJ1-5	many	TGCAGCGCCGGGACACCTTGGGATCAGCCCCAGCATTTT	CSAGTPWDQPQHF
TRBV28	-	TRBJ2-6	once	TGTGCCAGCAGTTTATTCTCGGCAGGGGCCAACGTCCTGACTTTC	CASSLFSAGANVLTF
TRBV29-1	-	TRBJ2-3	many	TGCAGCGTTGAACCCTTTCCCGGGGTACACACAGATACGCAGTATTTT	CSVEPFPGVHTDTQYF
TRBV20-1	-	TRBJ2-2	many	TGCAGTGCTAGACCCCAACTCACCGGGGAGCTGTTTTTT	CSARPQLTGELFF
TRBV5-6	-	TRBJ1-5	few	TGTGCCAGCAGCTTAGGGGGAAACAATCAGCCCCAGCATTTT	CASSLGGNNQPQHF
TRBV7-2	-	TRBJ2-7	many	TGTGCCAGCAGCCATCAAATCGGCAAAACCTACGAGCAGTACTTC	CASSHQIGKTYEQYF